One and the same sample provided the 21 T cell receptor beta chains below, sequenced in a study of shared T cell receptors in the human thymus. Assay used: immunoSEQ multiplex PCR; TCRdb lists only in-frame clones, some missing. The repertoire holds a few hundred thousand clones, with roughly 94% as singletons. The source material was thymocytes. All receptors derive from a human donor.

The genes are TRBV5-1 and TRBJ2-7, with D possibly being TRBD1 (6 bases). The germline gives CDR1 SGHRS, CDR2 YFSETQ. Trimming pared 0 bases from V and 7 bases from J, leaving 11 bases between. This CDR3 has 13 amino acids. The CDR3 region is CASSLEGVGEQYF. In DNA, the CDR3 is TGCGCCAGCAGCTTGGAGGGGGTAGGGGAGCAGTACTTC. The full variable domain, completed using reference TRBV5-1 and TRBJ2-7, is KAGVTQTPRYLIKTRGQQVTLSCSPISGHRSVSWYQQTPGQGLQFLFEYFSETQRNKGNFPGRFSGRQFSNSRSEMNVSTLELGDSALYLCASSLEGVGEQYFGPGTRLTVT.

This clone is a singleton in its sample. CDR3 loop: CASSQDLGGPNQPQHF. The DNA for the CDR3 is TGCGCCAGCAGCCAAGATTTGGGGGGACCCAATCAGCCCCAGCATTTT. V and J are TRBV4-3 and TRBJ1-5, with D possibly TRBD1 on 5 matching bases. The V end lost 0 bases, the J end lost 3 bases, and 12 bases lay between the germline ends. Germline V gene sequence: CDR1 LGHNA, CDR2 YSLEER. The CDR3 consists of 16 residues.

This clone was seen a few times. The J gene is TRBJ1-1, the V gene TRBV2, with D unresolved. V shed 2 bases and J shed 4 bases, with 11 bases lying between them. Germline CDR1 and CDR2: SNHLY and FYNNEI. This CDR3 has 14 amino acids. This chain's CDR3 is CASSETSGITEAFF. The CDR3 region has the DNA TGTGCCAGCAGTGAAACAAGTGGGATCACTGAAGCTTTCTTT.

This chain links TRBV11-2 with TRBJ2-1, with TRBD2 matching 15 bases. CDR1 is SGHAT and CDR2 is FQNNGV in the germline V gene. The CDR3 is 15 amino acids. The V and J ends lost 4 bases and 9 bases, in that order; junction bases with no gene match: 4. CDR3 bases: TGTGCCAGCAGCTGGGGACTAGCGGGGGGCGGTGAGCAGTTCTTC. Protein product: CASSWGLAGGGEQFF. The complete variable domain, with remaining parts taken from reference TRBV11-2 and TRBJ2-1, reads EAGVAQSPRYKIIEKRQSVAFWCNPISGHATLYWYQQILGQGPKLLIQFQNNGVVDDSQLPKDRFSAERLKGVDSTLKIQPAKLEDSAVYLCASSWGLAGGGEQFFGPGTRLTVL.

This chain joins TRBV7-8 and TRBJ2-7; D may correspond to TRBD1 or TRBD2 (5 bases each). CDR3 length equals 15 residues. Trimming took off 1 base at V and 1 base at J, with 11 bases between the two ends. The germline V gene encodes CDR1 SGHVS and CDR2 FQNEAQ. DNA for the CDR3: TGTGCCAGCAGCTTAGGGGACCGAACTTCCTACGAGCAGTACTTC. Amino acid sequence: CASSLGDRTSYEQYF.

This clone has only one observation. The gene calls are TRBV29-1 and TRBJ2-3; TRBD2 might be the D (5 bases). The germline V and J ends were trimmed by 0 bases and 5 bases, with 15 bases remaining between them. Looked up from germline, CDR1 is SQVTM and CDR2 is ANQGSEA. The CDR3 totals 15 residues. CDR3: CSVEDRNGKGDTQYF. Here the CDR3 DNA reads TGCAGCGTTGAAGATCGCAACGGGAAGGGAGATACGCAGTATTTT.

This rearrangement joins TRBV4-3 to TRBJ1-2; possibly TRBD1 for D (6 bases). Germline V CDR1 and CDR2: LGHNA, YSLEER. V lost 0 bases, J lost 9 bases, and 17 bases lay in between. The CDR3 extends over 15 amino acids. The CDR3 loop is CASSQEGAPGGRYTF. In nucleotides, the CDR3 is TGCGCCAGCAGCCAAGAGGGCGCACCGGGGGGGCGCTACACCTTC.

The chain has TRBV5-1 and TRBJ2-1; 14 bases line up with TRBD2. The CDR3 runs 16 residues. The ends lost 3 bases at V and 3 bases at J; junction bases unmatched: 2. CDR1 is SGHRS, CDR2 YFSETQ, per germline. The CDR3: CASSWGLAGVYNEQFF. As DNA, the CDR3 is TGCGCCAGCAGCTGGGGACTAGCGGGAGTCTACAATGAGCAGTTCTTC.

The J gene is TRBJ1-5, the V gene TRBV9; TRBD1 might be the D (5 bases). The CDR3 has 15 amino acids. Germline lookup yields CDR1 SGDLS and CDR2 YYNGEE. V lost 0 bases to trimming and J lost 2 bases, with 9 bases between them. The CDR3 bases are TGTGCCAGCAGCGTAGGGGGGGGAGGCAATCAGCCCCAGCATTTT. Translation gives CASSVGGGGNQPQHF.

The chain is built from TRBV10-3 and TRBJ1-2; 9 bases match TRBD1. The germline V gene encodes CDR1 ENHRY and CDR2 SYGVKD. V shed 6 bases and J 3 bases; nucleotides not matched to a gene: 5. CDR3 size: 14 residues. CDR3 protein: CAIRMTGGDYGYTF. The CDR3 DNA is TGTGCCATCAGGATGACAGGGGGTGACTATGGCTACACCTTC.

This chain uses TRBV5-1 with TRBJ2-1, with no clear D. The CDR3 is made up of 18 amino acids. With 4 bases removed from V and 2 bases from J, the gap between germline ends came to 22 bases. Germline assignment: CDR1 SGHRS and CDR2 YFSETQ. This CDR3 reads CASSPIILRGVAYNEQFF. CDR3 in DNA: TGCGCCAGCAGCCCCATTATCCTACGTGGAGTCGCCTACAATGAGCAGTTCTTC.

The chain combines TRBV5-4 with TRBJ2-7; 7 bases align to TRBD2. Trimming at V came to 4 bases and at J to 1 base, leaving 2 bases not matched to a gene. The CDR3 runs 13 residues. Germline V lookup: CDR1 SGHNT, CDR2 YYREEE (reference sequence). CDR3 nucleotides: TGTGCCAGCAGCCCCGGGAGGTCCTACGAGCAGTACTTC. Residues: CASSPGRSYEQYF.

The V call is TRBV5-5, the J call TRBJ2-5; TRBD2 agrees at 8 bases. The length of the CDR3 is 13 residues. Trimming cost V 6 bases and J 4 bases; bases outside gene matches: 5. In germline, CDR1 is SGHKS, CDR2 YYEKEE (reference sequence). In DNA form, the CDR3 reads TGTGCCAGCAATCGGGGGGGCGGAGAGACCCAGTACTTC. This translates into CASNRGGGETQYF. Using reference TRBV5-5 and TRBJ2-5 for the parts outside the CDR3, the full variable domain is DAGVTQSPTHLIKTRGQQVTLRCSPISGHKSVSWYQQVLGQGPQFIFQYYEKEERGRGNFPDRFSARQFPNYSSELNVNALLLGDSALYLCASNRGGGETQYFGPGTRLLVL.

The V call is TRBV14, the J call TRBJ2-5; possibly TRBD1 or TRBD2 for D (5 bases each). Germline V lookup: CDR1 SGHDN, CDR2 FVKESK. CDR3 length equals 17 residues. Trimming cost V 4 bases and J 4 bases, with 22 bases left between them. Here the CDR3 reads CASSPLWGSRVVETQYF. CDR3 bases: TGTGCCAGCAGCCCCTTGTGGGGGAGTCGGGTCGTAGAGACCCAGTACTTC.

J is TRBJ2-3 and V is TRBV5-1; 12 nucleotides line up with TRBD2. Germline assignment: CDR1 SGHRS and CDR2 YFSETQ. With 2 bases clipped from V and 6 bases from J, the junction kept 10 bases outside the gene matches. The CDR3 has 17 amino acids. CDR3 region: CASSFPLAGGPLDTQYF. The CDR3 nucleotides read TGCGCCAGCAGCTTCCCGCTAGCGGGAGGGCCGCTTGATACGCAGTATTTT. The full variable domain, completed using reference TRBV5-1 and TRBJ2-3, is KAGVTQTPRYLIKTRGQQVTLSCSPISGHRSVSWYQQTPGQGLQFLFEYFSETQRNKGNFPGRFSGRQFSNSRSEMNVSTLELGDSALYLCASSFPLAGGPLDTQYFGPGTRLTVL.

The V and J genes are TRBV7-8 and TRBJ2-1; possibly TRBD1 or TRBD2 for D (6 bases each). Trimming took 1 base from V and 8 from J, leaving 21 bases between them. In germline, CDR1 is SGHVS, CDR2 FQNEAQ. CDR3 length: 17 residues. In nucleotides, the CDR3 is TGTGCCAGCAGCTTAGTGGGGGGACAAACAAGTAAGTATGAGCAGTTCTTC. Its protein is CASSLVGGQTSKYEQFF.

The chain is built from TRBV19 and TRBJ1-1, with a tentative D call TRBD1 (5 bases). The CDR3 extends over 17 amino acids. Trimming pared 3 bases from V and 4 bases from J, leaving 21 bases between. Germline V gives CDR1 LNHDA, CDR2 SQIVND (reference sequence). The CDR3 spells CASSIWQGSFFGTEAFF. The CDR3 region has the DNA TGTGCCAGTAGTATTTGGCAGGGAAGTTTCTTCGGCACTGAAGCTTTCTTT.

This chain connects TRBV19 to TRBJ2-7; 12 bases agree with TRBD2. The CDR3 has 16 residues. Germline-derived CDR1 and CDR2 are LNHDA and SQIVND (reference sequence). V trimming: 4 bases; J trimming: 3 bases; junction bases outside the gene matches: 7. The CDR3 sequence: CASSTLAGGRHYEQYF. The CDR3 coding sequence is TGTGCCAGTAGTACTCTAGCGGGAGGGAGGCACTACGAGCAGTACTTC.

The count of this clone is one. The genes are TRBV30 and TRBJ1-1; no definite D call. The CDR3 is 14 amino acids. CDR1 GTSNPN and CDR2 SVGIG come from the germline V gene (reference sequence). V was cut by 0 bases and J by 6 bases, with 14 bases left in between. In nucleotides, the CDR3 is TGTGCCTGGAGTGTATCGAGGGTAAGCCCTGAAGCTTTCTTT. It encodes CAWSVSRVSPEAFF. Supplemented by reference TRBV30 and TRBJ1-1, the full variable domain reads SQTIHQWPATLVQPVGSPLSLECTVEGTSNPNLYWYRQAAGRGLQLLFYSVGIGQISSEVPQNLSASRPQDRQFILSSKKLLLSDSGFYLCAWSVSRVSPEAFFGQGTRLTVV.

As DNA, the CDR3 is TGTGCCAGCAGCTTGGGGACCGGGCCCTTGAAGGACGAGCAGTACTTC. It yields the protein CASSLGTGPLKDEQYF. The rearrangement links TRBV5-4 to TRBJ2-7; D remains ambiguous. V was cut by 0 bases and J by 5 bases, with 18 bases left in between. Per germline, CDR1 SGHNT and CDR2 YYREEE (reference sequence). The CDR3 runs to 16 residues. Drawing the rest from reference TRBV5-4 and TRBJ2-7, the complete variable domain is ETGVTQSPTHLIKTRGQQVTLRCSSQSGHNTVSWYQQALGQGPQFIFQYYREEENGRGNFPPRFSGLQFPNYSSELNVNALELDDSALYLCASSLGTGPLKDEQYFGPGTRLTVT.

This rearrangement joins TRBV11-3 to TRBJ2-1; D is unclear. V was trimmed by 2 bases and J by 4 bases, leaving 15 bases between them. Per the germline V gene, CDR1 is SGHNT and CDR2 is YENEEA. The CDR3 loop spans 16 amino acids. CDR3 residues: CASSLMAPIRYNEQFF. The CDR3 DNA is TGTGCCAGCAGCTTAATGGCACCGATACGGTACAATGAGCAGTTCTTC.